The 24 T cell receptor beta chains given below trace back to one sample, sequenced in a study of T cells after yellow fever vaccination. TCRdb reprocessed the 5' RACE reads via MiXCR and lists one record per CDR3 protein. The table shows hundreds of thousands of distinct CDR3 sequences, with around 12% occurring only once. This sample comprised CD4+ T cells sorted from PBMCs, obtained 15 days after the yellow fever booster vaccination. These receptors were taken from a man between 18 and 35 years old who received the YFV17D yellow fever vaccine.

The chain couples TRBV5-1 to TRBJ2-5, with D tentatively TRBD1 (6 bases). Deletions cut 6 bases from V and 2 bases from J, with 14 bases between. The CDR3 is 14 amino acids. From germline, CDR1 is SGHRS and CDR2 YFSETQ. The CDR3 nucleotides read TGCGCCAGCACTGAACAGGGTCCTCAAGAGACCCAGTACTTC. Translation gives CASTEQGPQETQYF.

The chain links TRBV3-1 to TRBJ1-6; TRBD1 might be the D (5 bases). The CDR3 spans 14 residues. The V end lost 4 bases, the J end lost 6 bases, and 10 bases lay between the germline ends. Looked up from germline, CDR1 is LGHDT and CDR2 is YNNKEL (reference sequence). CDR3 DNA sequence: TGTGCCAGCAGCCCGGGACTAGCTAATTCACCCCTCCACTTT. Translating gives CASSPGLANSPLHF.

This clonotype was counted many times. The CDR3 DNA is TGTGCCAGCTCACCCTCGGACAGGGGGCAGGCTTTCTTT. Its protein is CASSPSDRGQAFF. This chain uses TRBV18 with TRBJ1-1, with TRBD1 matching 11 bases. Germline-derived CDR1 and CDR2 are KGHSH and LQKENI. V shed 3 bases, J shed 11 bases, and the junction held 5 bases outside the gene matches. The length of the CDR3 is 13 residues.

The V and J genes are TRBV14 and TRBJ2-3, with 7 bases identical to TRBD1. Germline CDR1 and CDR2: SGHDN and FVKESK. The CDR3 consists of 15 residues. The V segment lost 3 bases and the J segment 5 bases; nucleotides outside the gene matches: 8. This CDR3 reads CASSQGTVQGDTQYF. The CDR3 nucleotides read TGTGCCAGCAGCCAGGGGACAGTCCAAGGAGATACGCAGTATTTT.

A few counts support this clonotype. V and J are TRBV6-6 and TRBJ1-2; 9 bases map to TRBD1. This CDR3 is built from 12 residues. Germline V gives CDR1 MNHNY, CDR2 SVGAGI (reference sequence). V was clipped by 5 bases and J by 8 bases; unmatched bases: 3. This CDR3 is CASSRTGVGYTF. The CDR3 DNA sequence: TGTGCCAGCAGTAGGACAGGGGTAGGCTACACCTTC.

The gene calls are TRBV14 and TRBJ2-7; D gene ambiguous. Germline V CDR1 and CDR2: SGHDN, FVKESK. The CDR3 has 13 amino acids. V dropped 4 bases and J dropped 6 bases, with 13 bases sitting between them. The CDR3 is CASSREPGREQYF. The CDR3 nucleotides are TGTGCCAGCAGCCGAGAGCCCGGTCGCGAGCAGTACTTC. Full variable domain (rest looked up from reference TRBV14 and TRBJ2-7): EAGVTQFPSHSVIEKGQTVTLRCDPISGHDNLYWYRRVMGKEIKFLLHFVKESKQDESGMPNNRFLAERTGGTYSTLKVQPAELEDSGVYFCASSREPGREQYFGPGTRLTVT.

The chain combines TRBV20-1 with TRBJ1-1; D is undetermined. Germline CDR1 is DFQATT and CDR2 is SNEGSKA (reference sequence). V lost 3 bases and J 6 bases, leaving 17 bases between the germline ends. The CDR3 runs 14 residues. The CDR3 nucleotides read TGCAGTGCTAGTAAGGCCTATAACCTGGCTGAAGCTTTCTTT. Its protein is CSASKAYNLAEAFF.

This clonotype was counted ten times or more. The rearrangement links TRBV5-1 to TRBJ1-1; 11 positions match TRBD1. Per germline, CDR1 SGHRS and CDR2 YFSETQ. The V and J ends lost 3 bases and 5 bases, in that order; junction bases with no gene match: 6. The CDR3 has 15 residues. This chain's CDR3 is CASSWLGQGGTEAFF. CDR3 bases: TGCGCCAGCAGCTGGTTGGGACAGGGGGGGACTGAAGCTTTCTTT.

In this sample, this clonotype turned up a few times. CDR3 sequence: CASSPTSGGAREQYV. In DNA, the CDR3 is TGTGCCAGCAGTCCGACTAGCGGGGGGGCCCGAGAGCAGTACGTC. The V and J genes are TRBV27 and TRBJ2-7, with 14 bases fitting TRBD2. The CDR3 totals 15 residues. V dropped 5 bases and J dropped 7; count of bases not matched to a gene: 7. Germline lookup yields CDR1 MNHEY and CDR2 SMNVEV (reference sequence).

V gene TRBV5-4 combines with J gene TRBJ2-5; a weak D match, TRBD2 (5 bases). The CDR3 totals 15 residues. Germline V lookup: CDR1 SGHNT, CDR2 YYREEE (reference sequence). V lost 1 base and J lost 4, with 14 bases in between. CDR3 DNA sequence: TGTGCCAGCAGCTTGCCGGGGTCGGGTGGAGAGACCCAGTACTTC. This translates into CASSLPGSGGETQYF.

This clonotype was counted ten times or more. The chain has TRBV5-1 and TRBJ2-1; D remains ambiguous. This CDR3 is 17 amino acids long. Per germline, CDR1 SGHRS and CDR2 YFSETQ. Trimming shortened V by 0 bases and J by 4 bases, and 17 bases separated the two germline ends. The CDR3 nucleotides are TGCGCCAGCAGCTTGGCCAAGGCCGGGTTGCCGTACAATGAGCAGTTCTTC. Translating it yields CASSLAKAGLPYNEQFF.

This clonotype was seen only a few times. This rearrangement joins TRBV25-1 to TRBJ2-4; D is unclear. This CDR3 region has 11 residues. Per germline, CDR1 MGHDK and CDR2 SYGVNS. V was pared by 4 bases and J by 10 bases, with 8 bases between. The CDR3 sequence: CASSALTIQYF. CDR3 DNA sequence: TGTGCCAGCAGTGCTCTCACTATTCAGTACTTC.

This clonotype occurred a few times. The chain is built from TRBV10-3 and TRBJ1-1; D gene unclear. The CDR3 length is 14 residues. Trimming shortened V by 10 bases and J by 4 bases, and 19 bases separated the two germline ends. Looked up from germline, CDR1 is ENHRY and CDR2 is SYGVKD. Here the CDR3 DNA reads TGTGCCACCACCTGGATGGGTGGAGGCACTGAAGCTTTCTTT. This codes for CATTWMGGGTEAFF.

This clonotype turned up a few times. This chain connects TRBV19 to TRBJ2-1; 13 positions agree with TRBD2. Trimming took 5 bases from V and 2 from J; bases not matched to a gene: 3. From germline, CDR1 is LNHDA and CDR2 SQIVND (reference sequence). CDR3 size: 16 residues. The CDR3 region is CASSEGLAGAYNEQFF. CDR3 bases: TGTGCCAGTAGTGAAGGACTAGCGGGGGCCTACAATGAGCAGTTCTTC.

The table lists this clonotype with a few counts. The chain recombines TRBV20-1 with TRBJ2-1; the D gene could be TRBD1 or TRBD2 (6 bases each). This CDR3 is built from 14 residues. Germline assignment: CDR1 DFQATT and CDR2 SNEGSKA (reference sequence). With 2 bases removed from V and 4 bases from J, the gap between germline ends came to 12 bases. CDR3 residues: CSARTGALYNEQFF. As DNA, the CDR3 is TGCAGTGCTAGAACGGGGGCCCTATACAATGAGCAGTTCTTC.

This clonotype was seen repeatedly, ten times or more. V and J are TRBV7-3 and TRBJ2-3; 9 nucleotides agree with TRBD2. Trimming removed 4 bases from V and 1 base from J; junction bases left unmatched: 3. The CDR3 extends over 15 amino acids. Germline lookup yields CDR1 SGHTA and CDR2 FQGTGA. As DNA, the CDR3 is TGTGCCAGCAGCTATGTAGCGGGGGGCACAGATACGCAGTATTTT. It encodes CASSYVAGGTDTQYF. Together with reference TRBV7-3 and TRBJ2-3, the CDR3 gives the full variable domain: GAGVSQTPSNKVTEKGKYVELRCDPISGHTALYWYRQSLGQGPEFLIYFQGTGAADDSGLPNDRFFAVRPEGSVSTLKIQRTERGDSAVYLCASSYVAGGTDTQYFGPGTRLTVL.

In this sample, this clonotype turned up a few times. The chain is built from TRBV6-2 or TRBV6-3 and TRBJ1-5; unclear D gene. Trimming pared 4 bases from V and 8 bases from J, leaving 15 bases between. Germline CDR1 reads MNHEY; CDR2 reads SVGEGT. The CDR3 has 14 amino acids. The CDR3 nucleotides are TGTGCCAGCAGTTTACCCACCGTGGAGAAGCCCCAGCATTTT. Amino acid sequence: CASSLPTVEKPQHF.

The chain recombines TRBV7-2 with TRBJ2-5; D call uncertain. The CDR3 spans 15 residues. V was pared by 6 bases and J by 1 base, with 15 bases between. CDR1 is SGHTA and CDR2 is FQGNSA in the germline V gene. The CDR3 bases are TGTGCCAGCAGGCCAAGACGTGGGGTCCAAGAGACCCAGTACTTC. It is translated as CASRPRRGVQETQYF.

This clonotype showed up many times. The CDR3 spells CSAIRGQGSTEAFF. In DNA form, the CDR3 reads TGCAGTGCTATTCGGGGGCAGGGGAGCACTGAAGCTTTCTTT. The chain is built from TRBV20-1 and TRBJ1-1, with D perhaps TRBD1 (6 bases). The length of the CDR3 is 14 residues. V was trimmed by 4 bases and J by 4 bases, leaving 16 bases between them. Per germline, CDR1 DFQATT and CDR2 SNEGSKA (reference sequence).

The rearrangement uses TRBV4-1 and TRBJ2-3; D possibly corresponds to TRBD2 (5 bases). Germline V gene sequence: CDR1 MGHRA, CDR2 YSYEKL. V was pared by 0 bases and J by 8 bases, with 21 bases between. This CDR3 is built from 17 residues. In DNA, the CDR3 is TGCGCCAGCAGCCAAGACCCCCCGGGGTTGGGATTTGGTACGCAGTATTTT. As protein: CASSQDPPGLGFGTQYF.

The chain employs TRBV19 and TRBJ2-1; D is possibly TRBD1 or TRBD2 (5 bases each). Trimming took off 10 bases at V and 2 bases at J, with 15 bases between the two ends. Germline assignment: CDR1 LNHDA and CDR2 SQIVND (reference sequence). The CDR3 covers 14 residues. Here the CDR3 DNA reads TGTGCCACCTGGGGTCGAGGGGCCTACAATGAGCAGTTCTTC. Its protein product is CATWGRGAYNEQFF. The complete variable domain, with remaining parts taken from reference TRBV19 and TRBJ2-1, reads DGGITQSPKYLFRKEGQNVTLSCEQNLNHDAMYWYRQDPGQGLRLIYYSQIVNDFQKGDIAEGYSVSREKKESFPLTVTSAQKNPTAFYLCATWGRGAYNEQFFGPGTRLTVL.

This clonotype was detected only a few times. The genes are TRBV2 and TRBJ2-5; D is unresolved. This CDR3 is 11 amino acids long. Trimming pared 7 bases from V and 0 bases from J, leaving 3 bases between. Germline V lookup: CDR1 SNHLY, CDR2 FYNNEI. Here the CDR3 reads CASKYQETQYF. DNA for the CDR3: TGTGCCAGCAAGTACCAAGAGACCCAGTACTTC.

This clonotype has a handful of counts. The chain carries TRBV24-1 and TRBJ1-1; TRBD1 is a possible D gene (5 bases). Germline V gene data show CDR1 as KGHDR and CDR2 as SFDVKD. The CDR3 covers 13 residues. V was trimmed by 8 bases and J by 8 bases, leaving 17 bases between them. CDR3 coding DNA: TGTGCCACCATTTACCCCCCGGGGCCCGAAGCTTTCTTT. Translating gives CATIYPPGPEAFF.

This clonotype was found a few times. The gene calls are TRBV4-3 and TRBJ2-7, with D unclear. Per the germline V gene, CDR1 is LGHNA and CDR2 is YSLEER. The CDR3 loop spans 16 amino acids. Trimming pared 0 bases from V and 0 bases from J, leaving 12 bases between. CDR3 bases: TGCGCCAGCAGCCAAGATCGTGGGGTACCCTCCTACGAGCAGTACTTC. Translating it yields CASSQDRGVPSYEQYF.